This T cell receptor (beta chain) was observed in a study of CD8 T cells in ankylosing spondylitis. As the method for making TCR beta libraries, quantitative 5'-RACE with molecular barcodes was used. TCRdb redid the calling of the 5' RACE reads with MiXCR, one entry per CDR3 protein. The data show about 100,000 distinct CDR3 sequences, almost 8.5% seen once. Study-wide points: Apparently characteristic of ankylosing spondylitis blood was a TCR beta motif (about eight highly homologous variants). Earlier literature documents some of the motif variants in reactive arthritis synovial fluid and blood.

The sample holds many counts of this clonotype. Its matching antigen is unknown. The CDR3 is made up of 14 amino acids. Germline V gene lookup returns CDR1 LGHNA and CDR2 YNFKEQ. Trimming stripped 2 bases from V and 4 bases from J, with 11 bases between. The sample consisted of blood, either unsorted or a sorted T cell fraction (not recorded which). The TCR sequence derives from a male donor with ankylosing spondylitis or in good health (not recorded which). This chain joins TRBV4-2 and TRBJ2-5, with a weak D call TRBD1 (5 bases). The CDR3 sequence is CASSQPQGRETQYF. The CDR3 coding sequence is TGTGCCAGCAGCCAACCGCAGGGCCGAGAGACCCAGTACTTC.